The clone carrying this TCR beta chain was picked up a small number of times. Its cognate antigen is unknown. The treatment was: oral pan-JAK inhibitor, 5-10 mg twice daily. It was from alopecia areata patients that lesional scalp punch biopsies and peripheral blood were collected. Sequencing templates came from extracted RNA that was reverse transcribed into cDNA. Profiling relied on immunoSEQ multiplex PCR, and the TCRdb table lists in-frame clones only, not all of them. The data contain about 200,000 clones, over 45% of them singletons. This sample is part of a study of CD8+ T cells in alopecia areata. Study overall: Scalp area affected, as a percentage, set the severity score of treated patients. Notes on the study in general: Association of baseline CD8+ expansion with response is uncertain owing to one nonresponder. Many expanded lesional clones stayed in scalp and blood while on tofacitinib.

Source: CD4+ T cells sorted from blood, taken at week 24, from a patient treated with tofacitinib. The receptor was isolated from a human donor with alopecia areata.

The CDR3 sequence: CADRGEVETQYF. CDR3 sequence (DNA): TGTGCCGACAGGGGGGAAGTCGAGACCCAGTACTTC. The genes are TRBV2 and TRBJ2-5, with 9 bases aligning to TRBD1. Germline assignment: CDR1 SNHLY and CDR2 FYNNEI. The CDR3 has 12 amino acids. V trimming: 11 bases; J trimming: 5 bases; junction bases outside the gene matches: 6.